This is a list of T cell receptor beta chains from one sample in a study of regulatory T cells in long-lasting Graves disease. TCRdb passed the multiplex PCR reads through MiXCR, listing each CDR3 protein once. The sample lists roughly 610,000 distinct CDR3 sequences; 16% were seen once. The same specimen was also included in a second study, on T cells in Graves' hyperthyroidism and ophthalmopathy.

Specimen: peripheral blood mononuclear cells (PBMCs), collected at new diagnosis, from a patient treated with antithyroid drugs. These receptors were obtained from a man aged 18 to 30 with Graves disease. CDR3s include the opening cysteine and the closing phenylalanine or tryptophan. The D gene is left open where the match is weak. Where a row states a size, it is once, few, many or the class of an expanded clone; other rows omit it.

size: many; length: 14; J: TRBJ2-7; V: TRBV7-9; D: NA; CDR3: CASRSTRASYEQYF; DNA: TGTGCCAGCAGGTCAACCAGGGCCTCCTACGAGCAGTACTTC
size: NA; length: 16; J: TRBJ1-5; V: TRBV30; D: NA; CDR3: CAWRSPTLGGNQPQHF; DNA: TGTGCCTGGAGATCCCCGACGTTGGGGGGCAATCAGCCCCAGCATTTT
size: many; length: 14; J: TRBJ2-7; V: TRBV28; D: TRBD2; CDR3: CASSLGTSGSEQYF; DNA: TGTGCCAGCAGTCTCGGGACTAGCGGGAGTGAGCAGTACTTC
size: few; length: 13; J: TRBJ1-2; V: TRBV20-1; D: NA; CDR3: CSVRGGFSYGYTF; DNA: TGCAGTGTCCGAGGGGGATTCAGCTATGGCTACACCTTC
size: few; length: 15; J: TRBJ2-1; V: TRBV5-1; D: TRBD1; CDR3: CASSPGQGLWNEQFF; DNA: TGCGCCAGCAGCCCGGGACAGGGTCTGTGGAATGAGCAGTTCTTC
size: many; length: 15; J: TRBJ1-1; V: TRBV7-9; D: NA; CDR3: CASSLGPHPEAEAFF; DNA: TGTGCCAGCAGCTTAGGTCCTCATCCCGAGGCTGAAGCTTTCTTT
size: NA; length: 15; J: TRBJ1-5; V: TRBV6-1; D: TRBD1; CDR3: CAGAGSRGDNQPQHF; DNA: TGTGCCGGGGCCGGGAGCAGGGGGGACAATCAGCCCCAGCATTTT
size: NA; length: 14; J: TRBJ1-2; V: TRBV3-1; D: NA; CDR3: CASSQGLSNYGYTF; DNA: TGTGCCAGCAGCCAAGGACTGTCTAACTATGGCTACACCTTC
size: many; length: 16; J: TRBJ2-3; V: TRBV11-2; D: TRBD2; CDR3: CASSLVSAGGPDTQYF; DNA: TGTGCCAGCAGCTTAGTATCGGCGGGAGGGCCAGATACGCAGTATTTT
size: many; length: 15; J: TRBJ2-5; V: TRBV30; D: TRBD2; CDR3: CAWRSAGGPQGTQYF; DNA: TGTGCCTGGAGATCAGCGGGAGGCCCCCAGGGGACCCAGTACTTC
size: many; length: 15; J: TRBJ2-1; V: TRBV20-1; D: TRBD1; CDR3: CSVLDRRMAYNEQFF; DNA: TGCAGTGTGTTGGACAGGCGTATGGCCTACAATGAGCAGTTCTTC
size: NA; length: 18; J: TRBJ1-6; V: TRBV6-4; D: NA; CDR3: CASSDSYLFRSYNSPLHF; DNA: TGTGCCAGCAGTGACTCGTATTTATTCCGCTCCTATAATTCACCCCTCCACTTT
size: NA; length: 15; J: TRBJ2-2; V: TRBV6-9; D: NA; CDR3: CASSYGPGATGELFF; DNA: TGTGCCAGCAGTTACGGGCCAGGGGCGACCGGGGAGCTGTTTTTT
size: NA; length: 16; J: TRBJ1-1; V: TRBV18; D: NA; CDR3: CASSLPGGGKNTEAFF; DNA: TGTGCCAGCTCACTACCGGGGGGGGGAAAAAACACTGAAGCTTTCTTT
size: many; length: 15; J: TRBJ2-6; V: TRBV13; D: NA; CDR3: CASSWANSGANVLTF; DNA: TGTGCCAGCAGCTGGGCCAACTCTGGGGCCAACGTCCTGACTTTC
size: NA; length: 18; J: TRBJ2-1; V: TRBV20-1; D: TRBD2; CDR3: CSATGTSGRHSSYNEQFF; DNA: TGCAGTGCAACCGGGACTAGCGGGAGGCATAGCTCCTACAATGAGCAGTTCTTC
size: NA; length: 12; J: TRBJ1-6; V: TRBV9; D: NA; CDR3: CASSSHNSPLHF; DNA: TGTGCCAGCAGCTCCCATAATTCACCCCTCCACTTT
size: few; length: 12; J: TRBJ1-2; V: TRBV5-4; D: NA; CDR3: CASSAPQTGYTF; DNA: TGTGCCAGCAGCGCCCCCCAAACTGGCTACACCTTC
size: many; length: 12; J: TRBJ2-7; V: TRBV28; D: TRBD1; CDR3: CASSETGDQQYF; DNA: TGTGCCAGCAGCGAGACAGGGGATCAGCAGTACTTC
size: many; length: 12; J: TRBJ1-2; V: TRBV12-3/TRBV12-4; D: NA; CDR3: CASSGGRYGYTF; DNA: TGTGCCAGCAGTGGAGGGCGGTATGGCTACACCTTC
size: many; length: 15; J: TRBJ2-1; V: TRBV18; D: TRBD2; CDR3: CASSPGRGSYNEQFF; DNA: TGTGCCAGCTCACCGGGGAGGGGATCCTACAATGAGCAGTTCTTC
size: many; length: 13; J: TRBJ2-7; V: TRBV28; D: TRBD2; CDR3: CASRLAGVYEQYF; DNA: TGTGCCAGCAGGTTAGCGGGAGTGTACGAGCAGTACTTC
size: NA; length: 11; J: TRBJ2-5; V: TRBV20-1; D: NA; CDR3: CSARLIETQYF; DNA: TGCAGTGCTAGATTAATAGAGACCCAGTACTTC
size: many; length: 13; J: TRBJ2-7; V: TRBV18; D: NA; CDR3: CASSGDTSYEQYF; DNA: TGTGCCAGCTCGGGGGACACTTCCTACGAGCAGTACTTC
size: many; length: 13; J: TRBJ2-7; V: TRBV3-1; D: NA; CDR3: CASSQANSYEQYF; DNA: TGTGCCAGCAGCCAAGCGAATTCCTACGAGCAGTACTTC
size: NA; length: 16; J: TRBJ1-3; V: TRBV12-3/TRBV12-4; D: NA; CDR3: CASSLAGIVSGNTIYF; DNA: TGTGCCAGCAGTTTAGCGGGTATCGTCTCTGGAAACACCATATATTTT
size: NA; length: 15; J: TRBJ2-1; V: TRBV5-1; D: NA; CDR3: CASSLASRRGNEQFF; DNA: TGCGCCAGCAGCTTGGCGTCGAGGAGGGGCAATGAGCAATTCTTC
size: NA; length: 15; J: TRBJ2-4; V: TRBV5-4; D: NA; CDR3: CASSLGGAAKNIQYF; DNA: TGTGCCAGCAGCTTGGGAGGTGCTGCCAAAAACATTCAGTACTTC
size: few; length: 14; J: TRBJ2-7; V: TRBV19; D: TRBD2; CDR3: CASKRREGNYEQYF; DNA: TGTGCCAGTAAACGGCGGGAGGGAAACTACGAGCAGTACTTC
size: many; length: 13; J: TRBJ2-1; V: TRBV29-1; D: TRBD2; CDR3: CSVGLAGVNEQFF; DNA: TGCAGCGTTGGGCTAGCGGGTGTCAATGAGCAGTTCTTC
size: few; length: 13; J: TRBJ1-5; V: TRBV20-1; D: NA; CDR3: CSASPAGAQPQHF; DNA: TGCAGTGCTAGTCCTGCTGGGGCTCAGCCCCAGCATTTT
size: many; length: 16; J: TRBJ2-7; V: TRBV5-1; D: TRBD2; CDR3: CASTRLAGGQRYEQYF; DNA: TGCGCCAGCACCCGACTAGCGGGAGGCCAACGCTACGAGCAGTACTTC
size: NA; length: 23; J: TRBJ2-6; V: TRBV6-5; D: TRBD2; CDR3: CASSYPGDSGRSGGPSGANVLTF; DNA: TGTGCCAGCAGTTACCCCGGGGATAGCGGGAGGTCTGGGGGGCCCTCTGGGGCCAACGTCCTGACTTTC
size: many; length: 16; J: TRBJ1-1; V: TRBV28; D: NA; CDR3: CASSFPQGVPRTEAFF; DNA: TGTGCCAGCAGTTTTCCGCAAGGGGTCCCGAGGACTGAAGCTTTCTTT
size: NA; length: 16; J: TRBJ2-1; V: TRBV20-1; D: TRBD2; CDR3: CSARDQSGRAWDEQFF; DNA: TGCAGTGCTAGAGATCAGAGCGGGAGGGCCTGGGATGAGCAGTTCTTC
size: many; length: 13; J: TRBJ2-7; V: TRBV27; D: NA; CDR3: CASSSADSYEQYF; DNA: TGTGCCAGCAGCTCAGCGGACTCCTACGAGCAGTACTTC
size: NA; length: 15; J: TRBJ2-7; V: TRBV4-1; D: NA; CDR3: CASSQTGQTTYEQYF; DNA: TGCGCCAGCAGCCAGACAGGACAGACCACCTACGAGCAGTACTTC
size: NA; length: 17; J: TRBJ2-2; V: TRBV7-3; D: NA; CDR3: CASSQYYGTPNTGELFF; DNA: TGTGCCAGCAGTCAATACTACGGGACGCCGAACACCGGGGAGCTGTTTTTT
size: many; length: 15; J: TRBJ2-3; V: TRBV7-7; D: TRBD2; CDR3: CASSKGLAGSDTQYF; DNA: TGTGCTAGCAGCAAGGGACTAGCGGGATCGGATACGCAGTATTTT
size: few; length: 11; J: TRBJ2-1; V: TRBV2; D: TRBD1; CDR3: CARQDRSEQFF; DNA: TGTGCCAGGCAGGACAGGAGTGAGCAGTTCTTC
size: NA; length: 14; J: TRBJ1-2; V: TRBV2; D: TRBD1; CDR3: CASSSGQGIHGYTF; DNA: TGTGCCAGCAGTTCGGGACAGGGGATCCATGGCTACACCTTC
size: NA; length: 14; J: TRBJ1-5; V: TRBV29-1; D: TRBD1; CDR3: CSVGGTGVNQPQHF; DNA: TGCAGCGTGGGGGGGACAGGGGTGAATCAGCCCCAGCATTTT
size: many; length: 17; J: TRBJ2-7; V: TRBV10-3; D: TRBD2; CDR3: CAISETSGRRSSYEQYF; DNA: TGTGCCATCAGTGAGACTAGCGGGAGGAGGAGCTCCTACGAGCAGTACTTC
size: NA; length: 15; J: TRBJ2-7; V: TRBV3-1; D: TRBD1; CDR3: CASSLRQGAIYEQYF; DNA: TGTGCCAGCAGCCTCCGACAGGGGGCCATTTACGAGCAGTACTTC
size: NA; length: 14; J: TRBJ1-1; V: TRBV5-1; D: NA; CDR3: CASSFGPKNTEAFF; DNA: TGCGCCAGCAGCTTTGGTCCCAAGAACACTGAAGCTTTCTTT
size: NA; length: 16; J: TRBJ2-5; V: TRBV13; D: TRBD2; CDR3: CASSSPLAGNQETQYF; DNA: TGTGCCAGCAGCTCCCCTCTAGCGGGGAACCAAGAGACCCAGTACTTC